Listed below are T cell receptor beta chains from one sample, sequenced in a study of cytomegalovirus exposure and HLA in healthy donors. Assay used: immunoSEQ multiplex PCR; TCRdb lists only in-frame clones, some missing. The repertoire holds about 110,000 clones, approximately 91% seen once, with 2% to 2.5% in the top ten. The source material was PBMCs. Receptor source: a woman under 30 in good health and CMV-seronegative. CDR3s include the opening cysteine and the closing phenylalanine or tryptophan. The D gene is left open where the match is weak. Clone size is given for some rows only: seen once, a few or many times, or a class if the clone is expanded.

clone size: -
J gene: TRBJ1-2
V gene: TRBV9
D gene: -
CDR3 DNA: TGTGCCAGCAGCGCGCACTCGACAGGACCCTATGGCTACACCTTC
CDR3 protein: CASSAHSTGPYGYTF

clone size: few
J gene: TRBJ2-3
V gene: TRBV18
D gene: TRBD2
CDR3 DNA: TGTGCCAGCTCACCACAGCGGACTAGCCAACGCTCAGATACGCAGTATTTT
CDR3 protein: CASSPQRTSQRSDTQYF

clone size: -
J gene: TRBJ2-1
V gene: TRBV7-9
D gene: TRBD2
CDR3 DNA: TGTGCCAGCAGCTACGTACGACTGACTAGCGGGAGTTCGGATGAGCAGTTCTTC
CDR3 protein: CASSYVRLTSGSSDEQFF

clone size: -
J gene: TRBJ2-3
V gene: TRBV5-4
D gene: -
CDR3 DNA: TGTGCCAGCAGCTTGGCAAATGAGGGTACGCAGTATTTT
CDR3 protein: CASSLANEGTQYF

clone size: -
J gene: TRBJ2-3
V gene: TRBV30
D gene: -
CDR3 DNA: TGTGCCTGGAGTGTATTCGGCAGGGGTGCTAGCACAGATACGCAGTATTTT
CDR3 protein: CAWSVFGRGASTDTQYF

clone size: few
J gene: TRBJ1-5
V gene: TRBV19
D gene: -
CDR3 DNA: TGTGCCAGTAGTATAGTGTTGTATAGCAATCAGCCCCAGCATTTT
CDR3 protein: CASSIVLYSNQPQHF

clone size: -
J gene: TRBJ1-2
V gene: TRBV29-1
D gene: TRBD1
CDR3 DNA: TGCAGCGTTGTTAGGGGACAGGGAGTTTCTGGCTACACCTTC
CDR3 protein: CSVVRGQGVSGYTF

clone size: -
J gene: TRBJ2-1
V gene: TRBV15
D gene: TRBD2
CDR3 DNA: TGTGCCACCCGGACTAGCGGGGCCTACAATGAGCAGTTCTTC
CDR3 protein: CATRTSGAYNEQFF

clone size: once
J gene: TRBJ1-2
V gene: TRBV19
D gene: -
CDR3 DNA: TGTGCCAGTAGCTATGCGACGGGGGGCTACACCTTC
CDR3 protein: CASSYATGGYTF

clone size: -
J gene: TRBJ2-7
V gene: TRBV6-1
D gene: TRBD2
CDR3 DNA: TGTGCCAGCAGTGAATCTTTACTAGCGGGCCTTAGCTACGAGCAGTACTTC
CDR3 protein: CASSESLLAGLSYEQYF

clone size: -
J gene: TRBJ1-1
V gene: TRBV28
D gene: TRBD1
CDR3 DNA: TGTGCCAGCAGTTTCCGGACCGGGACAGCGAACACTGAAGCTTTCTTT
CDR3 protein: CASSFRTGTANTEAFF

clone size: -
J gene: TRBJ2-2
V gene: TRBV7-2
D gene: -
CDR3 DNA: TGTGCCAGCAGCTTAGAGCAGGGGAAAGGCGGGGAGCTGTTTTTT
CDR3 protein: CASSLEQGKGGELFF